The T cell receptor (beta chain) under discussion was sequenced for a study of blood T cell repertoires in COVID-19. Sequenced by immunoSEQ multiplex PCR; TCRdb stores in-frame clones only, minus some. This table has 450,000 to 500,000 clones, about 85% appearing once. Germline V gene lookup returns CDR1 MNHEY and CDR2 SMNVEV (reference sequence). This CDR3 is built from 21 residues. The ends lost 2 bases at V and 2 bases at J; junction bases unmatched: 11. Sample: PBMCs or T cells enriched from blood (not recorded which). The sequence was collected from a woman aged 55-70 years who had recovered from COVID-19. This sequence joins TRBV27 and TRBJ2-2, with TRBD2 matching 16 bases. The CDR3 DNA sequence: TGTGCCAGCAGTTTACTTACCCTGGGACTAGCGGGGGGGCCTAACACCGGGGAGCTGTTTTTT. Amino acids: CASSLLTLGLAGGPNTGELFF.